This TCR beta chain originates from a study of human thymus T cells. CDR3 length: 14 amino acids. Germline values: CDR1 MNHNY, CDR2 SVGAGI (reference sequence). V gave up 3 bases and J gave up 0 bases, with 8 bases separating them. Study-wide results and caveats: V and J genes seemed to be used with bias in thymic and blood repertoires. The related literature has documented a marked overlap of thymic repertoires among unrelated individuals.

This clone was detected a few times. Its specificity is not known. Method: immunoSEQ multiplex PCR; TCRdb's copy keeps in-frame clones and lacks some. The sample has some 130,000 clones, around 94% seen once. Thymus tissue was removed during corrective cardiac surgery. The people who donated were healthy Finnish babies having corrective surgery for congenital heart defects. Sequencing used thymus tissue. The receptor was isolated from a boy under two years old with a congenital heart defect but otherwise immunologically healthy. The chain has TRBV6-6 and TRBJ1-1, with D perhaps matching TRBD1 (6 bases). CDR3 sequence reads: CASSYRQVNTEAFF. The CDR3 bases are TGTGCCAGCAGTTATCGACAGGTGAACACTGAAGCTTTCTTT.